This TCR beta chain was found in a study of blood T cell repertoires in COVID-19. Overall study context: Some COVID-19 samples were acute and others convalescent; all came from the United States, Italy and Spain.

CDR3 length equals 14 residues. Assay: immunoSEQ multiplex PCR; the TCRdb copy retains only in-frame clones and omits some. This sample has almost 400,000 clones; 70% to 90% occur once, and the top ten carry approximately 1%. This chain connects TRBV21-1 to TRBJ1-2. TRBV21-1 is a listed pseudogene. The sequenced sample consisted of PBMCs or T cells enriched from blood (not recorded which). The sequence was collected from a woman under 40 with acute COVID-19. CDR3 coding DNA: TGTGCCAGCAGCCCGGGGGGGGGTGACTATGGCTACACCTTC. It translates to CASSPGGGDYGYTF.